The 20 T cell receptor beta chains presented below share a single source sample, sequenced in a study of somatic mutations in T cells in chronic GVHD. Libraries were prepared by immunoSEQ multiplex PCR; TCRdb keeps only in-frame clonotypes and omits some of them. The sample consists of approximately 14,000 clones, roughly 80% of them appearing once. The sample taken for sequencing was Vbeta20-negative CD4+ T cells from blood. All receptors come from a male patient between 50 and 60 years old with chronic graft-versus-host disease. Some of the T cells might come from the graft donor.

This sequence joins TRBV2 and TRBJ2-7; the D gene is possibly TRBD2 (6 bases). This CDR3 is 15 amino acids long. Germline loops: CDR1 SNHLY, CDR2 FYNNEI. Trimming left V 3 bases short and J 4 bases short, with 16 bases between. Written as DNA, the CDR3 is TGTGCCAGCAGTGATTCTCGACCCGGGGGTTACGAGCAGTACTTC. Its protein is CASSDSRPGGYEQYF.

This clone was picked up one time. This sequence joins TRBV9 and TRBJ1-2, with TRBD1 matching over 7 bases. The CDR3 has 12 residues. Germline V gene data show CDR1 as SGDLS and CDR2 as YYNGEE. V was pared by 3 bases and J by 8 bases, with 4 bases of the junction left unmatched. CDR3 region: CASSAQGIGYTF. As DNA, the CDR3 is TGTGCCAGCAGCGCACAGGGGATCGGCTACACCTTC. Using reference TRBV9 and TRBJ1-2 for the parts outside the CDR3, the full variable domain is DSGVTQTPKHLITATGQRVTLRCSPRSGDLSVYWYQQSLDQGLQFLIQYYNGEERAKGNILERFSAQQFPDLHSELNLSSLELGDSALYFCASSAQGIGYTFGSGTRLTVV.

This chain connects TRBV2 to TRBJ2-3; TRBD1 agrees at 8 bases. The CDR3 contains 19 residues. The ends lost 7 bases at V and 1 base at J; junction bases unmatched: 19. The V gene's germline CDR1 is SNHLY and CDR2 FYNNEI. The CDR3 nucleotides are TGTGCCAGCAACACACCGGGACAGGACATACGCGACGGCACAGATACGCAGTATTTT. Its protein is CASNTPGQDIRDGTDTQYF.

The chain combines TRBV19 with TRBJ1-4; TRBD1 is a possible D gene (5 bases). This CDR3 is 15 amino acids long. Germline CDR1 is LNHDA and CDR2 is SQIVND (reference sequence). V shed 7 bases and J shed 6 bases, with 18 bases lying between them. Here the CDR3 reads CASKHPPRVDEKLFF. The CDR3 bases are TGTGCCAGTAAGCACCCCCCCAGGGTGGATGAAAAACTGTTTTTT.

This rearrangement joins TRBV7-9 to TRBJ2-5, with no clear D. CDR3 length: 12 residues. Germline CDR1 and CDR2: SEHNR and FQNEAQ (reference sequence). V shed 3 bases and J shed 5 bases, with 7 bases lying between them. CDR3 sequence reads: CASSFRQETQYF. The CDR3 coding sequence is TGTGCCAGCAGCTTCAGGCAGGAGACCCAGTACTTC. The full variable domain, rest sourced from reference TRBV7-9 and TRBJ2-5, is DTGVSQNPRHKITKRGQNVTFRCDPISEHNRLYWYRQTLGQGPEFLTYFQNEAQLEKSRLLSDRFSAERPKGSFSTLEIQRTEQGDSAMYLCASSFRQETQYFGPGTRLLVL.

The V gene is TRBV18, the J gene TRBJ2-3; D perhaps matches TRBD1 (5 bases). Trimming took 4 bases from V and 4 from J, leaving 9 bases between them. The germline V gene encodes CDR1 KGHSH and CDR2 LQKENI. This CDR3 spans 13 amino acids. CDR3 loop: CASSLLRADTQYF. In DNA, the CDR3 is TGTGCCAGCTCACTTCTCAGGGCAGATACGCAGTATTTT.

This chain links TRBV28 with TRBJ2-7; D not resolved. Germline CDR1 reads MDHEN; CDR2 reads SYDVKM. V was trimmed by 2 bases and J by 6 bases, leaving 8 bases between them. The CDR3 runs to 12 residues. Here the CDR3 reads CASSLLPLEQYF. CDR3 nucleotides: TGTGCCAGCAGTTTACTCCCCCTCGAGCAGTACTTC.

The chain is built from TRBV14 and TRBJ2-6, with D unresolved. The CDR3 has 15 amino acids. Trimming left V 3 bases short and J 0 bases short, with 6 bases between. Germline V lookup: CDR1 SGHDN, CDR2 FVKESK. In DNA form, the CDR3 reads TGTGCCAGCAGCCAGGGCAGCTCTGGGGCCAACGTCCTGACTTTC. The encoded protein is CASSQGSSGANVLTF.

The J gene is TRBJ2-1, the V gene TRBV9, with 12 bases that match TRBD2. Germline V gene sequence: CDR1 SGDLS, CDR2 YYNGEE. The CDR3 spans 14 residues. V lost 6 bases to trimming and J lost 7 bases; unmatched junction nucleotides: 5. Written as DNA, the CDR3 is TGTGCCAGCACCCTAGCGGGAGGGCCAAATGAGCAGTTCTTC. Protein: CASTLAGGPNEQFF.

The chain carries TRBV7-9 and TRBJ1-5, with TRBD1 matching over 7 bases. The CDR3 has 15 residues. V dropped 5 bases and J dropped 4; count of bases not matched to a gene: 8. The V gene's germline CDR1 is SEHNR and CDR2 FQNEAQ (reference sequence). DNA of the CDR3: TGTGCCAGCAGCAGATCGGGACAGACTAATCAGCCCCAGCATTTT. Residues: CASSRSGQTNQPQHF.

This clone was counted between two and nine times. V usage is TRBV19 and J usage is TRBJ1-6; D unclear. The CDR3 has 17 residues. Trimming stripped 6 bases from V and 0 bases from J, with 15 bases between. Germline CDR1 LNHDA, CDR2 SQIVND (reference sequence). CDR3 sequence reads: CASSPLSTSSYNSPLHF. CDR3 sequence (DNA): TGTGCCAGTAGCCCCCTCAGTACAAGCTCCTATAATTCACCCCTCCACTTT. The variable domain in full, with the rest retrieved from reference TRBV19 and TRBJ1-6, is DGGITQSPKYLFRKEGQNVTLSCEQNLNHDAMYWYRQDPGQGLRLIYYSQIVNDFQKGDIAEGYSVSREKKESFPLTVTSAQKNPTAFYLCASSPLSTSSYNSPLHFGNGTRLTVT.

This clone has only a few counts. This chain joins TRBV29-1 and TRBJ2-1, with 7 positions matching TRBD2. V shed 6 bases and J 3 bases; nucleotides not matched to a gene: 8. CDR3 size: 14 residues. Looked up from germline, CDR1 is SQVTM and CDR2 is ANQGSEA. DNA of the CDR3: TGCAGCGTGCAGGATAGCGGGCGCTACAATGAGCAGTTCTTC. Amino acid sequence: CSVQDSGRYNEQFF.

V gene TRBV6-4 combines with J gene TRBJ1-2, with 7 bases aligning to TRBD1. The CDR3 covers 14 residues. Germline CDR1 MRHNA, CDR2 SNTAGT. With V trimmed by 3 bases and J by 5 bases, 6 bases remained unmatched. The CDR3: CASSERGQKYGYTF. The CDR3 DNA follows: TGTGCCAGCAGTGAACGGGGACAGAAATATGGCTACACCTTC.

The V and J genes are TRBV28 and TRBJ1-2, with 10 bases identical to TRBD1. Germline V gene lookup returns CDR1 MDHEN and CDR2 SYDVKM. CDR3 length equals 14 residues. V was pared by 6 bases and J by 4 bases, with 5 bases of the junction left unmatched. The CDR3 region is CASRTGGALYGYTF. CDR3 DNA: TGTGCCAGCAGGACAGGGGGCGCCCTCTATGGCTACACCTTC.

V is TRBV14 and J is TRBJ2-5, with 9 bases identical to TRBD2. Germline V gives CDR1 SGHDN, CDR2 FVKESK. The V and J ends lost 3 bases and 5 bases, in that order; junction bases with no gene match: 1. The CDR3 has 13 residues. DNA of the CDR3: TGTGCCAGCAGCCATGCGGGAGGGGAGACCCAGTACTTC. It translates to CASSHAGGETQYF.

This clone was found a few times. The chain links TRBV7-9 to TRBJ2-5, with TRBD2 as a possible D gene (6 bases). V was trimmed by 2 bases and J by 5 bases, leaving 18 bases between them. This CDR3 contains 16 residues. Germline V CDR1 and CDR2: SEHNR, FQNEAQ (reference sequence). The CDR3 DNA reads as TGTGCCAGCAGCTTAAGTTTACCGGAGGGTGGGGAGACCCAGTACTTC. Encoded protein: CASSLSLPEGGETQYF.

This chain uses TRBV6-1 with TRBJ1-1; TRBD1 might be the D (5 bases). The ends were cut back, 5 bases at V and 4 bases at J, with 11 bases in the middle. The CDR3 loop spans 13 amino acids. From germline, CDR1 is MNHNS and CDR2 SASEGT. In DNA, the CDR3 is TGTGCCAGCAGTCTCGGGGGGGGCACTGAAGCTTTCTTT. Amino acids: CASSLGGGTEAFF.

The rearrangement links TRBV29-1 to TRBJ1-4; the match to TRBD1 covers 9 bases. Germline V lookup: CDR1 SQVTM, CDR2 ANQGSEA. The J segment lost 8 bases and the V segment lost 5 bases, leaving 3 bases of the junction unmatched. The CDR3 spans 12 residues. DNA for the CDR3: TGCAGCGTTATACAGGGGGCGGAAAAACTGTTTTTT. It yields the protein CSVIQGAEKLFF.

The V call is TRBV7-2, the J call TRBJ2-1; possibly TRBD2 for D (6 bases). Trimming left V 5 bases short and J 4 bases short, with 18 bases between. This CDR3 comprises 16 residues. Germline CDR1 SGHTA, CDR2 FQGNSA. Here the CDR3 reads CASSITGTSSYNEQFF. The CDR3 DNA reads TGTGCCAGCAGCATAACCGGGACTTCCTCATACAATGAGCAGTTCTTC. Supplemented by reference TRBV7-2 and TRBJ2-1, the full variable domain reads GAGVSQSPSNKVTEKGKDVELRCDPISGHTALYWYRQSLGQGLEFLIYFQGNSAPDKSGLPSDRFSAERTGGSVSTLTIQRTQQEDSAVYLCASSITGTSSYNEQFFGPGTRLTVL.

The rearrangement uses TRBV4-1 and TRBJ1-2; D is uncertain. V was shortened by 4 bases and J by 8 bases, with 20 bases between the two germline ends. Germline loops: CDR1 MGHRA, CDR2 YSYEKL. This CDR3 contains 15 residues. CDR3 DNA: TGCGCCAGCAGCCCCACGACCCCGACTGGGTACGGCTACACCTTC. Protein sequence: CASSPTTPTGYGYTF.